Given below is one TCR beta chain in context. Its antigen is unknown. The V gene lost 2 bases and the J gene lost 4 bases, with 4 bases spanning the gap. The germline CDR1 and CDR2 sequences are SGHRS and YFSETQ. The CDR3 runs 11 residues. This specimen comes from a study of shared clonotypes between healthy human individuals. The study drew its donors from healthy HIV-negative adults without recent acute infections or vaccinations. Study results and caveats: A small donor pool kept down the genetic and exposure-history diversity that was represented.

An even split of each subset's genomic DNA across several immunoSEQ plates was performed. Original methodology: ImmunoSEQ gave junction-only sequences without quality scores, so filtering differed. Assay used: immunoSEQ multiplex PCR; TCRdb lists only in-frame clones, some missing. D and trimming come from the DNA, and the V and J calls and clone size come from that table. The table shows some 470,000 clones, with roughly four fifths occurring only once. This TCR derives from a middle-aged woman in good health. Some clones in this sample may be carry-over from other donors' samples. The chain has TRBV5-1 and TRBJ2-7; D gene unclear. Sequences were obtained from PBMCs. DNA of the CDR3: TGCGCCAGCAGCTTAGCTTACGAGCAGTACTTC. Translated, it gives CASSLAYEQYF.